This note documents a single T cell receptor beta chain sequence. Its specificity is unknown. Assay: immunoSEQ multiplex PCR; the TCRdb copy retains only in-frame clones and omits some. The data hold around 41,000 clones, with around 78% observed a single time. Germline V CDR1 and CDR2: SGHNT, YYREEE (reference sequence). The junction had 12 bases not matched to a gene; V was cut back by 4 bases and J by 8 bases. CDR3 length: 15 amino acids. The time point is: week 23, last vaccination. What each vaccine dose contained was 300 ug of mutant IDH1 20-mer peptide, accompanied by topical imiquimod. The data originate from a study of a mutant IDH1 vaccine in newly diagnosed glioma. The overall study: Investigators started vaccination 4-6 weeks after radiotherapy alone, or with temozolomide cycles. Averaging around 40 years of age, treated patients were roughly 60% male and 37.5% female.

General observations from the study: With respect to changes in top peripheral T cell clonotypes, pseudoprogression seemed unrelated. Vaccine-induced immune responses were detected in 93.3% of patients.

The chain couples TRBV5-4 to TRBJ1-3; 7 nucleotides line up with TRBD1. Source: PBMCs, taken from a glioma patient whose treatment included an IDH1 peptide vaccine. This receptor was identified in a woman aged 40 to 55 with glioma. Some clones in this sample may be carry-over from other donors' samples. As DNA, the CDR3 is TGTGCCAGCAGCGCCGGGACAGCCGGAGGGTACACCATATATTTT. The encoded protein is CASSAGTAGGYTIYF.